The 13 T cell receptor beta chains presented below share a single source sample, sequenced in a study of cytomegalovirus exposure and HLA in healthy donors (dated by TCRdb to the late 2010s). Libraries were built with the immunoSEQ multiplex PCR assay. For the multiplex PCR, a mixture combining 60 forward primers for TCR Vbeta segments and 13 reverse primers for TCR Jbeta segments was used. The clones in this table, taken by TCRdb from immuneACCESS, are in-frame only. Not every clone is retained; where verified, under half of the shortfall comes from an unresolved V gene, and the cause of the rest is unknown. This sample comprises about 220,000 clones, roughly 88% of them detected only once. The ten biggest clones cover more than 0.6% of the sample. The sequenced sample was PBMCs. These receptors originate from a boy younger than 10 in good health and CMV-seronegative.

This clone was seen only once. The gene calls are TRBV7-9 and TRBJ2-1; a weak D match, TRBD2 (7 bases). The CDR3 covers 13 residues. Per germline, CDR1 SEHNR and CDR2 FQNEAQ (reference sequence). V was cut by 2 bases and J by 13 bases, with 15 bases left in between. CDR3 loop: CASSLLEGGQQFF. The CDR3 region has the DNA TGTGCCAGCAGCTTACTCGAGGGGGGGCAACAGTTCTTC.

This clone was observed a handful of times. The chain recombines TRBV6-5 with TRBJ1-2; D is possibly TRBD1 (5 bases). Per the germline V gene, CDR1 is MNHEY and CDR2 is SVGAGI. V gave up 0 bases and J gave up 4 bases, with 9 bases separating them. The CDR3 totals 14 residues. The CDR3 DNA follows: TGTGCCAGCAGTTACTCCGCGGGGGGCTATGGCTACACCTTC. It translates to CASSYSAGGYGYTF.

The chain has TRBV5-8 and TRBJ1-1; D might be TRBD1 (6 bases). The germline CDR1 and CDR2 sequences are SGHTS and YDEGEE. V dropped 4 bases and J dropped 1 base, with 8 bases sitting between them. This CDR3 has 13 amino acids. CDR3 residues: CASSRTENTEAFF. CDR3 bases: TGTGCCAGCAGCCGGACAGAGAACACTGAAGCTTTCTTT.

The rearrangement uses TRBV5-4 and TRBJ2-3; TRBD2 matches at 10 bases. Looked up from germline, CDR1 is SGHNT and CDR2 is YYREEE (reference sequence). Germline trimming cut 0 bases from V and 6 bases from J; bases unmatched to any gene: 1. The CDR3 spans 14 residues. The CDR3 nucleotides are TGTGCCAGCAGCTTGGCGACTAGCGGGGATACGCAGTATTTT. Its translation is CASSLATSGDTQYF.

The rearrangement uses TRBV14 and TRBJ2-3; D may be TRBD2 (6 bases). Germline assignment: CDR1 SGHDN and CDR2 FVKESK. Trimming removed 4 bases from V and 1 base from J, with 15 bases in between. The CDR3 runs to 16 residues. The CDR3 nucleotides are TGTGCCAGCAGCCGGGCCGGCGGGGACCGCACAGATACGCAGTATTTT. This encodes CASSRAGGDRTDTQYF.

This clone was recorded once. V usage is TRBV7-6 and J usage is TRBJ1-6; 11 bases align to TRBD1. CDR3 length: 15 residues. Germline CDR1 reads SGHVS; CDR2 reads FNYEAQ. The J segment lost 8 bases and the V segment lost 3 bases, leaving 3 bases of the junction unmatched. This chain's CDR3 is CASSLGTGGHSPLHF. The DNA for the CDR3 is TGTGCCAGCAGCTTGGGGACAGGGGGGCATTCACCCCTCCACTTT.

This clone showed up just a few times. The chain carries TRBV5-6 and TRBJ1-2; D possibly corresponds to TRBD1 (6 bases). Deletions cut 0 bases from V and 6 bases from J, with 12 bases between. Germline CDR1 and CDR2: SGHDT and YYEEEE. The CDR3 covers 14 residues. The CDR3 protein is CASSLDWAGDGYTF. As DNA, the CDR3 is TGTGCCAGCAGCTTGGACTGGGCAGGGGATGGCTACACCTTC. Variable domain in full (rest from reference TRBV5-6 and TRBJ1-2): DAGVTQSPTHLIKTRGQQVTLRCSPKSGHDTVSWYQQALGQGPQFIFQYYEEEERQRGNFPDRFSGHQFPNYSSELNVNALLLGDSALYLCASSLDWAGDGYTFGSGTRLTVV.

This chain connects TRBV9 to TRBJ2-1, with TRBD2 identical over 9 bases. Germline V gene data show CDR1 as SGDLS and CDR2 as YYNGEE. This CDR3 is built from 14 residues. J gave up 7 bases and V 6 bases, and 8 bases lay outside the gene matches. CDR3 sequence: CASNGGGAGNEQFF. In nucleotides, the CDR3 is TGTGCCAGCAACGGCGGGGGGGCCGGTAATGAGCAGTTCTTC.

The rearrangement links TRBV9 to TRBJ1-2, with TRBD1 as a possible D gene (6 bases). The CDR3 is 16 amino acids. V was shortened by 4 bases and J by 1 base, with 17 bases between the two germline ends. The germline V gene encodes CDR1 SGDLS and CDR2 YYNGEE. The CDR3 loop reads CASSTRGRGGNYGYTF. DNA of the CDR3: TGTGCCAGCAGCACCCGGGGGAGGGGGGGTAACTATGGCTACACCTTC.

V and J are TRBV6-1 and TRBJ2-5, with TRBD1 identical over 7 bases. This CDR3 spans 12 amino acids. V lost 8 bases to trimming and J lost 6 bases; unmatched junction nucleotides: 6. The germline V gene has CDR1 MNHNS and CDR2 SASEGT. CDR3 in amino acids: CASEQGSQTQYF. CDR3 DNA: TGTGCCAGCGAACAGGGGAGTCAGACCCAGTACTTC.

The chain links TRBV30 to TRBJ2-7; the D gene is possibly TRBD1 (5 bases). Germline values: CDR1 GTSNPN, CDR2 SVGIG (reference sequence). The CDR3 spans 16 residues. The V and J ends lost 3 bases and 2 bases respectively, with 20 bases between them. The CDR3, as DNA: TGTGCCTGGAGCCACCTCCCCCGGACACTTGCCTACGAGCAGTACTTC. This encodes CAWSHLPRTLAYEQYF.

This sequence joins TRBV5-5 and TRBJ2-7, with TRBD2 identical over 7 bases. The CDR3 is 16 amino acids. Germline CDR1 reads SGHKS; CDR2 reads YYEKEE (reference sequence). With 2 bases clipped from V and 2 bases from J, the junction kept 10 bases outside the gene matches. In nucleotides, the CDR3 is TGTGCCAGCAGCTTACGCCTGACTAGCACCACCTACGAGCAGTACTTC. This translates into CASSLRLTSTTYEQYF. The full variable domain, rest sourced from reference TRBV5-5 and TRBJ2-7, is DAGVTQSPTHLIKTRGQQVTLRCSPISGHKSVSWYQQVLGQGPQFIFQYYEKEERGRGNFPDRFSARQFPNYSSELNVNALLLGDSALYLCASSLRLTSTTYEQYFGPGTRLTVT.

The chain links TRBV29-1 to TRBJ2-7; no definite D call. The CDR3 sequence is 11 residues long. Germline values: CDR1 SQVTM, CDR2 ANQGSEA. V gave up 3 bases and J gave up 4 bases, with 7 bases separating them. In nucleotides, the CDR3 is TGCAGCGTTGAGTCCGGGTACGAGCAGTACTTC. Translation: CSVESGYEQYF.